This passage covers 18 T cell receptor beta chains from one sample sequenced in a study of control samples from healthy donors and cancer patients. Sequencing was performed with immunoSEQ multiplex PCR; in TCRdb, only in-frame clones are kept and a portion is missing. The sample includes around 64,000 clones, approximately 90% seen only once; the top ten take less than 6.5%. Input material: PBMCs. The receptors stem from a man aged 55 to 69 with colorectal cancer.

The chain is built from TRBV5-4 and TRBJ2-2; D tentatively fits TRBD1 or TRBD2 (5 bases each). V was pared by 0 bases and J by 4 bases, with 13 bases between. CDR1 and CDR2 (germline): SGHNT, YYREEE (reference sequence). There are 16 residues in the CDR3. The CDR3 is CASSLAVGAGTGELFF. CDR3 coding DNA: TGTGCCAGCAGCTTGGCCGTAGGGGCGGGCACCGGGGAGCTGTTTTTT.

The chain links TRBV5-6 to TRBJ2-5, with no clear D. V lost 7 bases and J lost 2, with 12 bases in between. Germline V gene sequence: CDR1 SGHDT, CDR2 YYEEEE. The CDR3 extends over 13 amino acids. In DNA, the CDR3 is TGTGCCAGCGGCATGGTGGGGCAAGAGACCCAGTACTTC. This encodes CASGMVGQETQYF. The entire variable domain, with the rest obtained from reference TRBV5-6 and TRBJ2-5, is as follows: DAGVTQSPTHLIKTRGQQVTLRCSPKSGHDTVSWYQQALGQGPQFIFQYYEEEERQRGNFPDRFSGHQFPNYSSELNVNALLLGDSALYLCASGMVGQETQYFGPGTRLLVL.

The chain recombines TRBV9 with TRBJ2-2; D is possibly TRBD2 (6 bases). V gave up 7 bases and J gave up 0 bases, with 10 bases separating them. The CDR3 has 14 amino acids. Germline V gives CDR1 SGDLS, CDR2 YYNGEE. The CDR3 protein is CASDGGPNTGELFF. As DNA, the CDR3 is TGTGCCAGCGACGGGGGACCGAACACCGGGGAGCTGTTTTTT.

This clone was counted once. V usage is TRBV30 and J usage is TRBJ2-5, with TRBD2 matching over 9 bases. This CDR3 contains 16 residues. The germline gives CDR1 GTSNPN, CDR2 SVGIG (reference sequence). The J segment lost 7 bases and the V segment lost 3 bases, leaving 15 bases of the junction unmatched. For the CDR3, the DNA is TGTGCCTGGAGATTTAGCGGGGGCTCCCCTGTGAGGACCCAGTACTTC. Its protein is CAWRFSGGSPVRTQYF.

The chain links TRBV7-8 to TRBJ2-5; 11 bases align to TRBD2. The CDR3 extends over 17 amino acids. V lost 5 bases, J lost 1 base, and 9 bases stayed unmatched. Germline V gives CDR1 SGHVS, CDR2 FQNEAQ. The CDR3 sequence is CASSKGLAGGSQETQYF. The CDR3 DNA sequence: TGTGCCAGCAGCAAGGGGCTAGCGGGGGGCAGCCAAGAGACCCAGTACTTC.

The V and J genes are TRBV14 and TRBJ2-7; no firm D call. CDR1 is SGHDN, CDR2 FVKESK, per germline. V was pared by 4 bases and J by 7 bases, with 14 bases between. This CDR3 spans 13 amino acids. CDR3 amino acids: CASSPQVAAEQYF. The CDR3 region has the DNA TGTGCCAGCAGCCCTCAGGTTGCAGCTGAGCAGTACTTC.

The J gene is TRBJ2-2, the V gene TRBV6-5; 9 nucleotides align to TRBD1. CDR3 size: 15 residues. CDR1 MNHEY and CDR2 SVGAGI come from the germline V gene. J lost 6 bases, V lost 7 bases, and 9 bases had no gene match. This CDR3 reads CASNPGQGMPGELFF. Here the CDR3 DNA reads TGTGCCAGCAACCCGGGACAGGGTATGCCCGGGGAGCTGTTTTTT.

The V call is TRBV6-5, the J call TRBJ2-5; TRBD2 is a possible D gene (6 bases). The CDR3 length is 13 residues. Germline lookup yields CDR1 MNHEY and CDR2 SVGAGI. V dropped 6 bases and J dropped 4 bases, with 12 bases sitting between them. This CDR3 reads CASRMPGGETQYF. Written as DNA, the CDR3 is TGTGCCAGCAGGATGCCCGGGGGAGAGACCCAGTACTTC.

The V gene is TRBV4-2, the J gene TRBJ1-4, with 8 nucleotides matching TRBD1. V gave up 4 bases and J gave up 5 bases; unmatched junction bases: 15. Germline-derived CDR1 and CDR2 are LGHNA and YNFKEQ. The CDR3 has 18 amino acids. CDR3: CASSPQARGQWLNEKLFF. The CDR3 DNA reads TGTGCCAGCAGCCCTCAGGCCAGGGGGCAATGGTTAAATGAAAAACTGTTTTTT.

This chain uses TRBV7-9 with TRBJ2-1, with D perhaps TRBD1 (5 bases). With 5 bases removed from V and 7 bases from J, the gap between germline ends came to 9 bases. This CDR3 has 12 residues. Germline V lookup: CDR1 SEHNR, CDR2 FQNEAQ (reference sequence). The CDR3 protein is CASSTGVNEQFF. The CDR3 region has the DNA TGTGCCAGCAGCACAGGCGTGAATGAGCAGTTCTTC.

This clone has more than one count but fewer than ten. This sequence joins TRBV2 and TRBJ2-5; D possibly corresponds to TRBD1 (5 bases). Germline V CDR1 and CDR2: SNHLY, FYNNEI. The CDR3 is 14 amino acids. Trimming removed 2 bases from V and 1 base from J, with 8 bases in between. The DNA of the CDR3 is TGTGCCAGCAGTGAATTTGACAGCCAAGAGACCCAGTACTTC. Translating it yields CASSEFDSQETQYF.

This chain links TRBV4-3 with TRBJ2-6; D is undetermined. Germline CDR1 and CDR2: LGHNA and YSLEER. The V end lost 0 bases, the J end lost 0 bases, and 3 bases lay between the germline ends. There are 15 residues in the CDR3. The CDR3 loop is CASSQDYSGANVLTF. For the CDR3, the DNA is TGCGCCAGCAGCCAAGATTACTCTGGGGCCAACGTCCTGACTTTC.

The chain is built from TRBV4-2 and TRBJ2-7; no reliable D call. Trimming pared 0 bases from V and 1 base from J, leaving 7 bases between. Germline assignment: CDR1 LGHNA and CDR2 YNFKEQ. CDR3 length equals 14 residues. DNA for the CDR3: TGTGCCAGCAGCCAAGAAACCGTATCCTACGAGCAGTACTTC. Translating gives CASSQETVSYEQYF.

The chain links TRBV7-2 to TRBJ1-2; possible D gene TRBD1, 6 bases. Germline CDR1 reads SGHTA; CDR2 reads FQGNSA. V was cut by 5 bases and J by 8 bases, with 21 bases left in between. The CDR3 has 15 residues. The CDR3 spells CASSLKGGGTAGYTF. In DNA, the CDR3 is TGTGCCAGCAGCCTCAAGGGGGGTGGAACAGCGGGCTACACCTTC.

The rearrangement uses TRBV27 and TRBJ2-7, with 7 bases identical to TRBD1. CDR3 size: 14 residues. Looked up from germline, CDR1 is MNHEY and CDR2 is SMNVEV (reference sequence). V was clipped by 5 bases and J by 1 base; unmatched bases: 5. CDR3 residues: CASSRWTGSYEQYF. Written as DNA, the CDR3 is TGTGCCAGCAGTAGATGGACAGGATCCTACGAGCAGTACTTC.

This chain's CDR3 is CASSLSSAAFYNEQFF. The CDR3, as DNA: TGCGCCAGCAGCTTGAGTAGCGCCGCATTCTACAATGAGCAGTTCTTC. The chain couples TRBV5-1 to TRBJ2-1; weak D call: TRBD2 (5 bases). Germline CDR1 is SGHRS and CDR2 is YFSETQ. CDR3 length: 16 residues. V was shortened by 1 base and J by 3 bases, with 14 bases between the two germline ends.

V gene TRBV28 combines with J gene TRBJ1-4; 8 positions match TRBD1. From germline, CDR1 is MDHEN and CDR2 SYDVKM. CDR3 length equals 13 residues. The V segment lost 9 bases and the J segment 7 bases; nucleotides outside the gene matches: 7. The CDR3 region has the DNA TGTGCCAGTTCAGGGGGCGGAATTGAAAAACTGTTTTTT. This translates into CASSGGGIEKLFF.

The gene calls are TRBV12-3 or TRBV12-4 and TRBJ1-1; D gene uncertain. V dropped 7 bases and J dropped 3 bases, with 6 bases sitting between them. CDR3 size: 11 residues. This chain's CDR3 is CASTRDTEAFF. CDR3 DNA sequence: TGTGCCAGCACGAGGGACACTGAAGCTTTCTTT.